This T cell receptor beta chain was recovered during a study of radiation and T cells in renal cell carcinoma. Notes on the study in general: In nephrectomy-only tumors, top 100 clonotypes averaged about 45%, versus 54% irradiated.

Treatment here: 15 Gy SBRT to primary tumor, nephrectomy 4 weeks later. Germline CDR1 and CDR2: SGHAT and FQNNGV. The V segment lost 5 bases and the J segment 6 bases; nucleotides outside the gene matches: 8. This CDR3 spans 16 amino acids. Data came from immunoSEQ multiplex PCR; TCRdb stores just in-frame clones and leaves some out. This table holds about 22,000 clones, around 47% found once. This clone was seen a handful of times. Its cognate antigen is unknown. V and J are TRBV11-2 and TRBJ2-2, with 11 positions matching TRBD1. This specimen consisted of tumor tissue, obtained from a patient whose treatment included radiotherapy and nephrectomy. The receptor was derived from a woman in her forties or fifties with renal cell carcinoma. This CDR3 is CASSHSDRGRAGELFF. The CDR3 bases are TGTGCCAGCAGCCACTCGGACAGGGGGCGCGCCGGGGAGCTGTTTTTT.